The clone carrying this TCR beta chain has just a few counts. Rearranged V-D-J TRB sequences were amplified with a mixed TRB-A/B primer pool. TCRdb re-derived calls from the multiplex PCR reads in MiXCR, one entry per CDR3 protein. The table has over 10,000 distinct CDR3 sequences, approximately 25% seen once; the top ten hold 48%. The CDR3 covers 14 residues. Germline-derived CDR1 and CDR2 are SEHNR and FQNEAQ (reference sequence). Trimming left V 2 bases short and J 7 bases short, with 9 bases between. The source of the sample is a study of T cell repertoires in aging, cancer and after chemotherapy. Study at large: Healthy donor repertoires were recorded over several months to years and showed clear clonal overlap.

TCR beta rearrangements were amplified from peripheral blood genomic DNA. This TCR derives from a human donor in good health. The sample consisted of blood. The genes are TRBV7-9 and TRBJ1-6; D may be TRBD1 (6 bases). This CDR3 is CASSLPGQNSPLHF. CDR3 bases: TGTGCCAGCAGCTTACCCGGACAGAATTCACCCCTCCACTTT. Complete variable domain (other parts from reference TRBV7-9 and TRBJ1-6): DTGVSQNPRHKITKRGQNVTFRCDPISEHNRLYWYRQTLGQGPEFLTYFQNEAQLEKSRLLSDRFSAERPKGSFSTLEIQRTEQGDSAMYLCASSLPGQNSPLHFGNGTRLTVT.